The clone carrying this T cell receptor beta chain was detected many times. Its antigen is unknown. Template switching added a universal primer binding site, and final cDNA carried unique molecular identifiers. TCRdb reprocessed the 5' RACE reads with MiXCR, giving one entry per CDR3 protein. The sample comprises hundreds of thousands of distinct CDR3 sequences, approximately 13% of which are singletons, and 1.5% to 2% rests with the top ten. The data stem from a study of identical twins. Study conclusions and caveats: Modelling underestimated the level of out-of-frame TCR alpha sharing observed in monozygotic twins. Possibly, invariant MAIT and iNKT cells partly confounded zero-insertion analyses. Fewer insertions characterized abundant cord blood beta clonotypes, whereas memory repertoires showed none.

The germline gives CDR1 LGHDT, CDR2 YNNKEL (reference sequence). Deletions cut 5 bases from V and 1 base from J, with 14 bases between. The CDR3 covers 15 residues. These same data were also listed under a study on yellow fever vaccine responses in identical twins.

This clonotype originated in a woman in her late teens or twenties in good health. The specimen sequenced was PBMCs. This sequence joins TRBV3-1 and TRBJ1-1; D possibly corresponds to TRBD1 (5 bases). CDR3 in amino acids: CASSNEGVKNTEAFF. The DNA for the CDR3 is TGTGCCAGCAGCAACGAAGGGGTTAAGAACACTGAAGCTTTCTTT.